This entry is about one TCR beta chain. The target of this receptor is not known. It has no much larger one-base neighbor in the sample; base qualities were not kept. Libraries were constructed by 5' RACE. The instrument was an Illumina HiSeq 2500. A second PCR of roughly 6 to 12 cycles was run with a J-beta primer mix and a sample-barcoded 5' primer. Each TCR beta cDNA molecule received a unique molecular identifier from a template-switch 5' adaptor carrying 12 random nucleotides. At least 2.5 million CDR3-containing paired-end reads were obtained from each sample. First-strand cDNA was synthesized from all RNA with the Mint cDNA synthesis kit, primed by a TRBC-specific oligonucleotide. All cDNA was treated with uracil-DNA glycosylase and then went through a first 18-cycle PCR with the universal primers M1SS and BC2_uni_R. The paper's processing steps were these. For normalization, 1 million high-quality reads, each with a distinct molecular identifier, were randomly selected from each sample. Reads with shared molecular identifiers were discarded instead of being binned into consensus sequences. MiTCR, set to a Q25 quality threshold and the strictest error-elimination algorithm, was used for CDR3 identification, clonotype clustering and error correction. Lower-bound total TCR beta diversity was estimated with a nonparametric unseen species model using Euler transformation. The raw public data were reprocessed by TCRdb itself: fastp quality trimming at Q25, MiXCR clonotype calling, in-frame beta chains only. CDR3 protein duplicates are merged, each entry listing the most common genes and DNA. What appears here as the V and J calls and clone size reflects TCRdb's work, not the paper's. The sample table lists about 580,000 distinct CDR3 sequences, roughly 48% of them with a count of one. The leading ten clones occupy roughly 24% of the sample.

This record comes from a study of blood T cells in healthy people across ages (dated by TCRdb to the mid-2010s). Background for the entire study: In model experiments, template switching captured roughly one uniquely barcoded TCR beta cDNA molecule for every two T cells. The study analyzed two additional independent replicas of 1 million unique cDNA reads from the same blood draw for two donors, one aged 18 to 30 and one aged 80 or older. Donors were grouped into four age groups: young (average approximately 15 years), middle-aged (approximately 41), aged (around 60) and long-lived (around 80). To avoid experimental bias, donors of different ages were distributed randomly across sequencing lanes. Using deep sequencing normalized with unique cDNA molecular identifiers, the study measured how TCR beta repertoire diversity changes with age.

The donors were 40 or so Caucasian individuals from Russia, aged roughly 6 to 100 years, who were systemically healthy. Each donor gave around 9.9 milliliters of peripheral blood, collected into EDTA-treated Vacutainer tubes. Ficoll-Paque density-gradient centrifugation was used to isolate PBMCs, with at least 7 million obtained per sample. Total RNA was extracted from PBMCs with Trizol reagent, with at least 5.5 micrograms obtained per sample. For every donor, an aliquot of PBMCs went through flow cytometry to measure the percentages of naive CD45RAhigh/CD27high T cells. V loses 0 bases, J loses 5 bases, and the germline ends lie 13 bases apart. The germline V gene yields LGHNA for CDR1 and YSLEER for CDR2. The cysteine opens and the phenylalanine closes a CDR3 of 15 amino acids. Only CDR3 DNA is held: 45 bases, read in frame from base 1. Broader findings and caveats from the paper: Compared with the aged group, the long-lived group had more naive CD4+ T cells, fewer expanded clones and increased TCR diversity, a pattern suggesting age selection. Because profiling used bulk unsorted PBMCs, naive and antigen-experienced compartments could not be compared conclusively. Total diversity estimates from one million sequenced T cells were considered lower bounds and underestimates. There was a strong correlation between observed TCR beta diversity and the percentage of naive T cells measured by flow cytometry. As age increased, observed TCR beta diversity per million T cells dropped in a roughly linear way, and a significant reduction was already evident by age about 36. Donor CMV infection status was unknown, potentially confounding age-related changes in expanded clonotypes.

This chain is built from TRBV4-3 and TRBJ2-5; a tentative D match to TRBD1 spans 6 bases. This TCR was recovered from a man older than 75 in good health. Material: blood. The bases read TGCGCCAGCAGCCAAGATTTGGGGGCTCCGGAGACCCAGTACTTC. Its translation reads: CASSQDLGAPETQYF.